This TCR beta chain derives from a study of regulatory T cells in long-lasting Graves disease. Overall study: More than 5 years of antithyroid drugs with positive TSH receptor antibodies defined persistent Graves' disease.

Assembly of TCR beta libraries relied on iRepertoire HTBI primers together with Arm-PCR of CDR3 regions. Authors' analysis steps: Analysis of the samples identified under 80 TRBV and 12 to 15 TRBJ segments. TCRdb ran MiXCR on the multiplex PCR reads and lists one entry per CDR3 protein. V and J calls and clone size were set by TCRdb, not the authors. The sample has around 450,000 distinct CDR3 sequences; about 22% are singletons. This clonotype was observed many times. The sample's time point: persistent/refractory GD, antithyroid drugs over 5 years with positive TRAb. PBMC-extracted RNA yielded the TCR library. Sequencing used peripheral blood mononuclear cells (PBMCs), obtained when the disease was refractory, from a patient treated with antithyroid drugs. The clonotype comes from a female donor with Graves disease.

The CDR3 bases are TGTGCCAGCAGTTTCCCATCGACAGGGTGGAGTGGAGAAGGCTACACCTTC. This translates into CASSFPSTGWSGEGYTF. The V gene is TRBV28, the J gene TRBJ1-2; 7 positions match TRBD1. After removal of 3 bases from V and 8 bases from J, the junction contained 18 bases not matched to a gene. Per germline, CDR1 MDHEN and CDR2 SYDVKM. This CDR3 region has 17 residues.